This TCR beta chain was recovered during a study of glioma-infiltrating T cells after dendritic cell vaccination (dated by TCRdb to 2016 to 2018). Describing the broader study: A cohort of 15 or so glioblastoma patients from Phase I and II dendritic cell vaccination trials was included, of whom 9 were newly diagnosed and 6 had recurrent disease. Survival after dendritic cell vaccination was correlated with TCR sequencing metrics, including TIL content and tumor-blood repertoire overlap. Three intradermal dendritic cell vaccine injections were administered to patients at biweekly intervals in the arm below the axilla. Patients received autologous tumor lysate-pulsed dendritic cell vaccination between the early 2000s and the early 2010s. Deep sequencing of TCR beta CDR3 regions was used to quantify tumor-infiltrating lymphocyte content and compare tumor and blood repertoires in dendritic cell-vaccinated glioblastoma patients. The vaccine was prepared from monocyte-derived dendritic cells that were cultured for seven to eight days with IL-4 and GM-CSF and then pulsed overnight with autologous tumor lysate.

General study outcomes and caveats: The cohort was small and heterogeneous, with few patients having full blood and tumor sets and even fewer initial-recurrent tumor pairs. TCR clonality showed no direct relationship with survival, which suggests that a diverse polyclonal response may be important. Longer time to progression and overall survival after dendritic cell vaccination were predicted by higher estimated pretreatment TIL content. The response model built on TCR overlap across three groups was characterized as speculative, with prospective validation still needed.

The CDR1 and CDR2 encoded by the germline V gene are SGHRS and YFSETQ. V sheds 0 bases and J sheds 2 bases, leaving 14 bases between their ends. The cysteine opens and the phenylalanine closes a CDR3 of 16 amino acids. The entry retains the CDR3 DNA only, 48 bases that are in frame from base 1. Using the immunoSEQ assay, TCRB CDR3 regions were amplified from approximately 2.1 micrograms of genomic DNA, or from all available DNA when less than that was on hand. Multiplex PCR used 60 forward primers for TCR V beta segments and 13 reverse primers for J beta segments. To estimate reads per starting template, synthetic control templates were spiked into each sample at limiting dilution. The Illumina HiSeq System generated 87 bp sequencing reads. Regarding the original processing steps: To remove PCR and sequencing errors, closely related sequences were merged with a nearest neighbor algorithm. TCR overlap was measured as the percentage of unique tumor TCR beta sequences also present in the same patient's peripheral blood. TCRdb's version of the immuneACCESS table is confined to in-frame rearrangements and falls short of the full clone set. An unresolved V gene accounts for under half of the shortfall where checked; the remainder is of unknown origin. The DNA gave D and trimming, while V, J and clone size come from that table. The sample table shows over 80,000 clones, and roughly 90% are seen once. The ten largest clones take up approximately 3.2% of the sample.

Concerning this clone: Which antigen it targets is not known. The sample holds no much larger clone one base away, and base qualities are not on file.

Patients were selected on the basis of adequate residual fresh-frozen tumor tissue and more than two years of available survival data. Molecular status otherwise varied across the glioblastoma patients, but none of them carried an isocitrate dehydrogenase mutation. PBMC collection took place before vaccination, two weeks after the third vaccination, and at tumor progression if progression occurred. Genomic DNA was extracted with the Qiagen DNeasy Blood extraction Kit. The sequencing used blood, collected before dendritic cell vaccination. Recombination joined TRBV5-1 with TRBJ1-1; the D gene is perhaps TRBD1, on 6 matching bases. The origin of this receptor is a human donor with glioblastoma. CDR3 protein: CASSLVQGVRNTEAFF. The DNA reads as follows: TGCGCCAGCAGCTTGGTACAGGGAGTGAGAAACACTGAAGCTTTCTTT.